This T cell receptor beta chain was captured in a study of T cell repertoires in cytomegalovirus infection. Study summary: CMV epitopes used comprised recently identified HLA-C-restricted ones and well-studied HLA-B-restricted ones. CMV infection together with matching HLA type was indicated by public TCR beta signatures.

This clonotype was found a few times. Its specificity is not known. TCRdb itself ran the reads through MiXCR, one entry per CDR3 protein. Of hundreds of thousands of distinct CDR3 sequences listed, about 33% are singletons. The CDR3 is 15 amino acids. V gave up 3 bases and J gave up 2 bases; unmatched junction bases: 5. Germline V gene data show CDR1 as MGHDK and CDR2 as SYGVNS. Broader study findings: HLA-C-restricted TCR beta clonotypes specific for CMV led the ex vivo response.

Sequenced material: cultured PBMCs, taken from culture after CMV antigen stimulation. This chain links TRBV25-1 with TRBJ2-3, with 7 bases that match TRBD2. The sequence derives from a human donor in good health (CMV status not recorded). Some clones in this sample may be carry-over from other donors' samples. CDR3 nucleotide sequence: TGTGCCAGCAGTGACCGGGAGGACCACACAGATACGCAGTATTTT. It codes for CASSDREDHTDTQYF.